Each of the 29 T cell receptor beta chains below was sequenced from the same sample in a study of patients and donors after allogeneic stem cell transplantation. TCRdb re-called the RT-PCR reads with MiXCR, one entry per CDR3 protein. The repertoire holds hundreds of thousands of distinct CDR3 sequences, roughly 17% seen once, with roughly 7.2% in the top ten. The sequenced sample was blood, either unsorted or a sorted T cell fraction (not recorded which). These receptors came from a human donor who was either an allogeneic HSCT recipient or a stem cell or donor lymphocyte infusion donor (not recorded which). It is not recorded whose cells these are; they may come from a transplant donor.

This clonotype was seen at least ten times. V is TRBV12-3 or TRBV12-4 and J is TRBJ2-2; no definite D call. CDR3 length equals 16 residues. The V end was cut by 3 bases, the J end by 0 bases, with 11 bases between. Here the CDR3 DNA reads TGTGCCAGCAGTTTGATGCAGTTAACGAACACCGGGGAGCTGTTTTTT. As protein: CASSLMQLTNTGELFF.

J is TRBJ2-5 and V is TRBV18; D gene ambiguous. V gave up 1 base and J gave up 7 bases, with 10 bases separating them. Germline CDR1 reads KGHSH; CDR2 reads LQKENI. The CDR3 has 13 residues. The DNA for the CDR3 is TGTGCCAGCTCACCACGGGATCTAGGGACCCAGTACTTC. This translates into CASSPRDLGTQYF. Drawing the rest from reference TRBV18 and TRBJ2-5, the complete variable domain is NAGVMQNPRHLVRRRGQEARLRCSPMKGHSHVYWYRQLPEEGLKFMVYLQKENIIDESGMPKERFSAEFPKEGPSILRIQQVVRGDSAAYFCASSPRDLGTQYFGPGTRLLVL.

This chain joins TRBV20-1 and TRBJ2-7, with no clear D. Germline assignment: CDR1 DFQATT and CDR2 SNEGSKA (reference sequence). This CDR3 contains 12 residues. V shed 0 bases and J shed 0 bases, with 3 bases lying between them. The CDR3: CSAREVSYEQYF. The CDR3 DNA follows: TGCAGTGCTAGAGAAGTCTCCTACGAGCAGTACTTC.

The CDR3 spells CASSLDGTYQPQHF. DNA of the CDR3: TGTGCCAGCAGCTTAGACGGCACCTATCAGCCCCAGCATTTT. The V call is TRBV7-9, the J call TRBJ1-5; D gene uncertain. Germline values: CDR1 SEHNR, CDR2 FQNEAQ (reference sequence). The V and J ends lost 1 base and 5 bases respectively, with 9 bases between them. CDR3 length: 14 residues.

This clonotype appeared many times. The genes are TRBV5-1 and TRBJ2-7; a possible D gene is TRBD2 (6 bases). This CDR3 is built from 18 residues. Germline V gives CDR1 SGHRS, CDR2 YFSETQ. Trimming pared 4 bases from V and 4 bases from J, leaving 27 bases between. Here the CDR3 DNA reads TGCGCCAGCAGCCCCGCCTTGGGAGGAACTAGAAGAGAATACGAGCAGTACTTC. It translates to CASSPALGGTRREYEQYF.

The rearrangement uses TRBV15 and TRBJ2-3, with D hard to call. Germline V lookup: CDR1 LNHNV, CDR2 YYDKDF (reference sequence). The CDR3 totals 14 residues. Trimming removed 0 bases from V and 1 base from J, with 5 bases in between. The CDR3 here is CATSRDLGTDTQYF. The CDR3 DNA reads TGTGCCACCAGCAGAGATCTCGGCACAGATACGCAGTATTTT.

CDR3 sequence reads: CASGLGTTEAFF. CDR3 DNA: TGTGCCAGCGGGTTAGGTACCACTGAAGCTTTCTTT. The rearrangement uses TRBV2 and TRBJ1-1; D not certain. The V end lost 8 bases, the J end lost 4 bases, and 11 bases lay between the germline ends. The CDR3 runs 12 residues. Germline CDR1 reads SNHLY; CDR2 reads FYNNEI.

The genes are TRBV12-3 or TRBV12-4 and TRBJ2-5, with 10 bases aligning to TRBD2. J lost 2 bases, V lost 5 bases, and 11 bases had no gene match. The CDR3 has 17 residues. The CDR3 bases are TGTGCCAGCAGTCCAGGGGTACTAGCGGGGTCGCAAGAGACCCAGTACTTC. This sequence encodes CASSPGVLAGSQETQYF.

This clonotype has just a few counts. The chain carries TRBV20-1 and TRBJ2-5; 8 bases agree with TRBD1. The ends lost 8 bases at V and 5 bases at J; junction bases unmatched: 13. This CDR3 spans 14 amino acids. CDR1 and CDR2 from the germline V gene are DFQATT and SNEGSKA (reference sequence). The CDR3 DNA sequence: TGCAGTCCCAAGAGGACAGGGCGCGGGGAGACCCAGTACTTC. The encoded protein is CSPKRTGRGETQYF.

The CDR3 DNA reads as TGTGCCAGCAGCCAGGGAAATGGCTACACCTTC. This encodes CASSQGNGYTF. V usage is TRBV9 and J usage is TRBJ1-2; possibly TRBD1 for D (5 bases). Germline loops: CDR1 SGDLS, CDR2 YYNGEE. The CDR3 sequence is 11 residues long. Trimming took 4 bases from V and 6 from J, leaving 7 bases between them.

This CDR3 is CAWSVLAGAYEQYF. CDR3 DNA: TGTGCCTGGAGTGTTTTAGCGGGAGCCTACGAGCAGTACTTC. The V call is TRBV30, the J call TRBJ2-7, with 9 bases aligning to TRBD2. Germline values: CDR1 GTSNPN, CDR2 SVGIG (reference sequence). CDR3 length equals 14 residues. V lost 0 bases to trimming and J lost 2 bases; unmatched junction nucleotides: 2.

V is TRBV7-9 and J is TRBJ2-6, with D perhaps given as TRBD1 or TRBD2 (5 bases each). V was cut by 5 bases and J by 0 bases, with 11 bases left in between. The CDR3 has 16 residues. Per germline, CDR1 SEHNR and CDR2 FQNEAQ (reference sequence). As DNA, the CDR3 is TGTGCCAGCAGCCCGGGACGGTTCTCTGGGGCCAACGTCCTGACTTTC. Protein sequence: CASSPGRFSGANVLTF.

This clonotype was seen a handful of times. The CDR3 DNA reads TGTGCCAGCAGTCTCTTCGGGTCACACAATGAGCAGTTCTTC. It yields the protein CASSLFGSHNEQFF. This rearrangement joins TRBV6-1 to TRBJ2-1; D remains ambiguous. The CDR3 is made up of 14 amino acids. Germline CDR1 and CDR2: MNHNS and SASEGT. The V end was cut by 5 bases, the J end by 5 bases, with 13 bases between.

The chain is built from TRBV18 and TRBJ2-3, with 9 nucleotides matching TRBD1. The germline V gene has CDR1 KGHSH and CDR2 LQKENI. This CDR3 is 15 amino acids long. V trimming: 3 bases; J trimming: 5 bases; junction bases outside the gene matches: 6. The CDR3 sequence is CASSPRGQGGDTQYF. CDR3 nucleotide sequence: TGTGCCAGCTCACCGCGGGGACAGGGAGGAGATACGCAGTATTTT.

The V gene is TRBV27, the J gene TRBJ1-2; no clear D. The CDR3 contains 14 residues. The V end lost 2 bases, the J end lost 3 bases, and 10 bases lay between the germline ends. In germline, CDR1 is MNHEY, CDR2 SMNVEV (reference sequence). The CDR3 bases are TGTGCCAGCAGTTTAGATTCTTCGGACTATGGCTACACCTTC. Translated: CASSLDSSDYGYTF.

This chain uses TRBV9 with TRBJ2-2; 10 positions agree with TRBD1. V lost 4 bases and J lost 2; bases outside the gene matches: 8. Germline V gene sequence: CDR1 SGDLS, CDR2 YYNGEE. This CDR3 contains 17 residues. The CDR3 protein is CASSKRTGGQNTGELFF. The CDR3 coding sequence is TGTGCCAGCAGCAAAAGGACAGGGGGGCAAAACACCGGGGAGCTGTTTTTT.

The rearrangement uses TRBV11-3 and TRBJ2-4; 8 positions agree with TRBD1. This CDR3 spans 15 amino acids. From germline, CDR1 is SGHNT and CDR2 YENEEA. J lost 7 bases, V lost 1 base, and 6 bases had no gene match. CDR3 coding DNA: TGTGCCAGCAGCTTAGGTCAGGGGGCGATGAACATTCAGTACTTC. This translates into CASSLGQGAMNIQYF.

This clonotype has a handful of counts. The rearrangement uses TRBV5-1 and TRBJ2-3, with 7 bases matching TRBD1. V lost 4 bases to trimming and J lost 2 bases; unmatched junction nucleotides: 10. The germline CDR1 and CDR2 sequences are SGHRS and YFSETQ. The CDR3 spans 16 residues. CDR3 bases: TGCGCCAGCAGCAATCCACAGGGGACGTTCACAGATACGCAGTATTTT. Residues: CASSNPQGTFTDTQYF.

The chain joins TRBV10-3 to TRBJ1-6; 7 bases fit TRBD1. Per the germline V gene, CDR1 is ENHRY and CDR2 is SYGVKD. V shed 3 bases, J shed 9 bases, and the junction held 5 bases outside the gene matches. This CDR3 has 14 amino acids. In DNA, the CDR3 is TGTGCCATCAGTGACCAGGGGGGGAGTTCACCCCTCCACTTT. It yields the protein CAISDQGGSSPLHF.

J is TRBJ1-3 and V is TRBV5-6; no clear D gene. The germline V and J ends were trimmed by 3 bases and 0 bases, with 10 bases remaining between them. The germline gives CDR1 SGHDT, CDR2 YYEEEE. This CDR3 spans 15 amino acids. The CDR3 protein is CASSYGPRSGNTIYF. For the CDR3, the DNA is TGTGCCAGCAGCTACGGACCCCGCTCTGGAAACACCATATATTTT. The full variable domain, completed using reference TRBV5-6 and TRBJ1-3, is DAGVTQSPTHLIKTRGQQVTLRCSPKSGHDTVSWYQQALGQGPQFIFQYYEEEERQRGNFPDRFSGHQFPNYSSELNVNALLLGDSALYLCASSYGPRSGNTIYFGEGSWLTVV.

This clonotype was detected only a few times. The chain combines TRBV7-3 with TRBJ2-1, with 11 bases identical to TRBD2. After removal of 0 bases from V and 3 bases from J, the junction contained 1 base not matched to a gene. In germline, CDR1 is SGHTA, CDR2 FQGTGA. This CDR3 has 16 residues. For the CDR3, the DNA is TGTGCCAGCAGCTTAACGGGGACTAGCGGCTACAATGAGCAGTTCTTC. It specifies CASSLTGTSGYNEQFF.

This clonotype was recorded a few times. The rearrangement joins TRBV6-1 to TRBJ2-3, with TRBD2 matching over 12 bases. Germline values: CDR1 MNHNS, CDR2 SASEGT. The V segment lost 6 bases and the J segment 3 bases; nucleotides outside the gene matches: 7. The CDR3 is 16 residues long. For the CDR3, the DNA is TGTGCCAGCAGCAGGGCTAGCGGGGGGGCGACAGATACGCAGTATTTT. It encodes CASSRASGGATDTQYF.

CDR3 residues: CASSFLVAPAGGSNEQYF. The CDR3 DNA sequence: TGCGCCAGCAGCTTCTTGGTGGCCCCAGCGGGGGGGAGTAACGAGCAGTACTTC. The rearrangement uses TRBV5-1 and TRBJ2-7; 10 bases match TRBD2. Germline lookup yields CDR1 SGHRS and CDR2 YFSETQ. This CDR3 contains 18 residues. Losses at the gene ends were 2 bases for V and 5 bases for J; bases not matched to a gene: 16.

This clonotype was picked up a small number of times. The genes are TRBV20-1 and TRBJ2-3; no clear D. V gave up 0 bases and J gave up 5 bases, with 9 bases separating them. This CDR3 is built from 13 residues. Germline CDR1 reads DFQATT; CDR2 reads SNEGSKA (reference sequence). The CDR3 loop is CSARDLRRDTQYF. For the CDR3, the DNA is TGCAGTGCTAGAGATCTGAGGAGAGATACGCAGTATTTT.

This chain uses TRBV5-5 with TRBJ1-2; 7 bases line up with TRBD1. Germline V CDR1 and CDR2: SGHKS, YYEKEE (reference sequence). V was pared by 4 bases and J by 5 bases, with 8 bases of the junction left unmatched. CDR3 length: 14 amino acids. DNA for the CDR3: TGTGCCAGCAGCCGGACAGGACCTGATTATGGCTACACCTTC. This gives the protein CASSRTGPDYGYTF.

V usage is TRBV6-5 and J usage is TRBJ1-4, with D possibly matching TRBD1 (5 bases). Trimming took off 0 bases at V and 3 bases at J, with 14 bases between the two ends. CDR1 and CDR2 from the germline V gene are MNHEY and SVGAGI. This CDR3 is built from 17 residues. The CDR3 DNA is TGTGCCAGCAGTTACTCACTGTGGGGGGAAGCTAATGAAAAACTGTTTTTT. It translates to CASSYSLWGEANEKLFF.

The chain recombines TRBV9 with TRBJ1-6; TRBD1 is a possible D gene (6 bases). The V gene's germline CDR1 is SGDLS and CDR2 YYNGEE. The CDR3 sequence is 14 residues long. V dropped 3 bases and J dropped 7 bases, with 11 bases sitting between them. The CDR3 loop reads CASSDRVSNSPLHF. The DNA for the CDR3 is TGTGCCAGCAGCGACAGGGTTTCCAATTCACCCCTCCACTTT.

Here the CDR3 reads CSVEVARTATYEQYF. The CDR3 nucleotides are TGCAGCGTTGAGGTAGCGCGGACGGCCACCTACGAGCAGTACTTC. The chain has TRBV29-1 and TRBJ2-7; D possibly corresponds to TRBD2 (5 bases). Germline CDR1 is SQVTM and CDR2 is ANQGSEA. V was shortened by 3 bases and J by 2 bases, with 17 bases between the two germline ends. The CDR3 extends over 15 amino acids.

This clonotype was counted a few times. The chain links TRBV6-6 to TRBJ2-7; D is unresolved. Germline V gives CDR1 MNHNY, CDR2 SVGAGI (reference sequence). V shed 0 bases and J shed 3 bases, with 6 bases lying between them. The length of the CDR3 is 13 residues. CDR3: CASSYSRVYEQYF. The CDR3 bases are TGTGCCAGCAGTTACTCCCGGGTCTACGAGCAGTACTTC.